This is a list of T cell receptor beta chains from one sample in a study of blood T cell repertoires in COVID-19. Method: immunoSEQ multiplex PCR; TCRdb's copy keeps in-frame clones and lacks some. The repertoire holds about 100,000 clones, with 85% to 90% as singletons. Sequencing was done on a sample of peripheral blood. The receptors stem from a human donor in a cohort sampled during active COVID-19. The CDR3 runs from the conserved cysteine through the conserved F or W. A D gene is named only where the DNA matches it firmly. Expanded clones get a size class; other rows say once, few or many, or leave the size out.

size: NA; V: TRBV27; J: TRBJ2-3; D: NA; DNA: TGTGCCAGCAGTTATACAGGGAACACAGATACGCAGTATTTT; CDR3: CASSYTGNTDTQYF
size: NA; V: TRBV5-1; J: TRBJ2-7; D: NA; DNA: TGCGCCAGCAGCTTGGAAGGCGGGACGATCTACGAGCAGTACTTC; CDR3: CASSLEGGTIYEQYF
size: few; V: TRBV5-5; J: TRBJ1-5; D: NA; DNA: TGTGCCAGCAGCTTGGCGGGGTTATATAGCAATCAGCCCCAGCATTTT; CDR3: CASSLAGLYSNQPQHF
size: NA; V: TRBV7-2; J: TRBJ2-1; D: TRBD2; DNA: TGTGCCAGCAGCTTAGGCGGGGGGGCCGCAGAGCAGTTCTTC; CDR3: CASSLGGGAAEQFF
size: NA; V: TRBV2; J: TRBJ1-1; D: NA; DNA: TGTGCCAGCAGTGATAGTAAGGGGTGGACTGAAGCTTTCTTT; CDR3: CASSDSKGWTEAFF
size: NA; V: TRBV19; J: TRBJ2-7; D: NA; DNA: TGTGCCAGTCCGAGGGGGGGGATTCGCGGAGGCTCCTACGAGCAGTACTTC; CDR3: CASPRGGIRGGSYEQYF
size: NA; V: TRBV3-1/TRBV3-2; J: TRBJ2-5; D: NA; DNA: TGTGCCAGCAGCCTCGCCGGGGTGGAACAAGAGACCCAGTACTTC; CDR3: CASSLAGVEQETQYF
size: NA; V: TRBV29-1; J: TRBJ1-1; D: NA; DNA: TGCAGCGCCCGTCCCCTGAAAAGACAAGCTAACACTGAAGCTTTCTTT; CDR3: CSARPLKRQANTEAFF
size: NA; V: TRBV5-1; J: TRBJ1-1; D: TRBD1; DNA: TGCGCCAGCAGCTGGGGACAGGGGCGCATGAACACTGAAGCTTTCTTT; CDR3: CASSWGQGRMNTEAFF
size: few; V: TRBV7-9; J: TRBJ1-2; D: NA; DNA: TGTGCCAGCAGCAGGACAGAAGATGGCTACACCTTC; CDR3: CASSRTEDGYTF
size: once; V: TRBV6-5; J: TRBJ1-2; D: NA; DNA: TGTGCCAGCAGTTACTCTCCACAGGGCCCTAACTATGGCTACACCTTC; CDR3: CASSYSPQGPNYGYTF
size: NA; V: TRBV25-1; J: TRBJ2-1; D: TRBD1; DNA: TGTGCCAGCACTACGACAGGGTCCTACAATGAGCAGTTCTTC; CDR3: CASTTTGSYNEQFF
size: once; V: TRBV5-1; J: TRBJ1-2; D: NA; DNA: TGCGCCAGCAGTCAGGCCAGGGAGGTAGGAGGCTACACCTTC; CDR3: CASSQAREVGGYTF
size: NA; V: TRBV14; J: TRBJ2-5; D: TRBD1; DNA: TGTGCCAGCAGCCAAGCCCGACTGACAGGGGTTGGAGAGACCCAGTACTTC; CDR3: CASSQARLTGVGETQYF
size: NA; V: TRBV28; J: TRBJ1-1; D: NA; DNA: TGTGCCAGCAGTTTAGCCGGGTTCCCCGACACTGAAGCTTTCTTT; CDR3: CASSLAGFPDTEAFF
size: NA; V: TRBV27; J: TRBJ2-5; D: TRBD1; DNA: TGTGCCAGCAGTTTCACCGGGACAGGGGGGCAAGAGACCCAGTACTTC; CDR3: CASSFTGTGGQETQYF
size: NA; V: TRBV5-1; J: TRBJ1-1; D: TRBD1; DNA: TGCGCCAGCAGCCCACAGGGGGCCACTGAAGCTTTCTTT; CDR3: CASSPQGATEAFF
size: NA; V: TRBV19; J: TRBJ1-2; D: NA; DNA: TGTGCCAGTAGTATAGGCGGTGGGGCAGAGTATGGCTACACCTTC; CDR3: CASSIGGGAEYGYTF
size: NA; V: TRBV5-6; J: TRBJ1-2; D: NA; DNA: TGTGCCAGCAGCCTTGGGGCGGCAGCTAACTATGGCTACACCTTC; CDR3: CASSLGAAANYGYTF
size: NA; V: TRBV2; J: TRBJ2-3; D: NA; DNA: TGTGCCAGCAAACAGGAAGATACGCAGTATTTT; CDR3: CASKQEDTQYF
size: NA; V: TRBV6-5; J: TRBJ1-2; D: NA; DNA: TGTGCCAGCCGCCCGTCCGGGAGCCCCAAAGGCTACACCTTC; CDR3: CASRPSGSPKGYTF
size: NA; V: TRBV7-2; J: TRBJ2-3; D: TRBD2; DNA: TGTGCCAGCAGCTTTCGGGCCAGCGGGGGGGGGACAGATACGCAGTATTTT; CDR3: CASSFRASGGGTDTQYF
size: NA; V: TRBV2; J: TRBJ1-2; D: NA; DNA: TGTGCCAGCAGTGGACCTTATAGAGGCTATGGCTACACCTTC; CDR3: CASSGPYRGYGYTF
size: NA; V: TRBV19; J: TRBJ2-1; D: TRBD1; DNA: TGTGCCAGTAGTCCGGGACAGGGAAGAAATGAGCAGTTCTTC; CDR3: CASSPGQGRNEQFF
size: NA; V: TRBV5-1; J: TRBJ2-1; D: NA; DNA: TGCGCCAGCAGCACCTGGACTTCCTACAATGAGCAGTTCTTC; CDR3: CASSTWTSYNEQFF
size: NA; V: TRBV15; J: TRBJ2-5; D: TRBD2; DNA: TGTGCCACCAGCAGGGGAACTAGCGGGGGCCGTGAGACCCAGTACTTC; CDR3: CATSRGTSGGRETQYF
size: NA; V: TRBV5-6; J: TRBJ2-3; D: TRBD2; DNA: TGTGCCAGCAGCTCTAGACTAGCGGGAGGGACTAGGGATACGCAGTATTTT; CDR3: CASSSRLAGGTRDTQYF
size: NA; V: TRBV19; J: TRBJ2-1; D: TRBD2; DNA: TGTGCCAGTAATGATGTGACTAGCGGGAGTACCTCCTACAATGAGCAGTTCTTC; CDR3: CASNDVTSGSTSYNEQFF
size: NA; V: TRBV29-1; J: TRBJ1-1; D: NA; DNA: TGCAGCGTCGAAAAACTAGCTAACACTGAAGCTTTCTTT; CDR3: CSVEKLANTEAFF
size: few; V: TRBV4-1; J: TRBJ1-6; D: NA; DNA: TGCGCCAGCAGCCCCGGGGGGGCCCTTAGTTCACCCCTCCACTTT; CDR3: CASSPGGALSSPLHF
size: NA; V: TRBV9; J: TRBJ1-2; D: NA; DNA: TGTGCCAGCAGGGATCCGGGACAAGGGTTCTATGGCTACACCTTC; CDR3: CASRDPGQGFYGYTF
size: NA; V: TRBV6-2/TRBV6-3; J: TRBJ2-1; D: NA; DNA: TGTGCCAGCAGTGCCCCTGAGCGGGTCCGGCGGTTCTTC; CDR3: CASSAPERVRRFF
size: NA; V: TRBV7-3; J: TRBJ2-7; D: TRBD2; DNA: TGTGCCAGCAGCTCGCTAGCGGGACTATTCTACGAGCAGTACTTC; CDR3: CASSSLAGLFYEQYF
size: NA; V: TRBV2; J: TRBJ2-7; D: TRBD1; DNA: TGTGCCAGCAGGGGACAGTTAGGGAAGAGGAGCCACGAGCAGTACTTC; CDR3: CASRGQLGKRSHEQYF
size: NA; V: TRBV10-3; J: TRBJ2-3; D: NA; DNA: TGTGCCATCAAGCAACCTAGCACAGATACGCAGTATTTT; CDR3: CAIKQPSTDTQYF
size: once; V: TRBV7-9; J: TRBJ1-2; D: NA; DNA: TGTGCCAGCAGCTTCCCGACAGAAGCTAACTATGGCTACACCTTC; CDR3: CASSFPTEANYGYTF
size: NA; V: TRBV5-1; J: TRBJ1-1; D: TRBD1; DNA: TGCGCCAGCAACAGGGGAGAGAACACTGAAGCTTTCTTT; CDR3: CASNRGENTEAFF
size: once; V: TRBV3-1/TRBV3-2; J: TRBJ1-2; D: TRBD1; DNA: TGTGCCAGCAGCCTACGGACAGGGAGGGGGGGATCCTATGGCTACACCTTC; CDR3: CASSLRTGRGGSYGYTF
size: NA; V: TRBV6-7; J: TRBJ1-2; D: TRBD1; DNA: TGTGCCAGCAGTTGGGGACAGGTCGACACCTTC; CDR3: CASSWGQVDTF
size: once; V: TRBV10-2; J: TRBJ2-1; D: TRBD2; DNA: TGCGCCAGCAGTGAGTCGGCAAGCGGGGGCAATGAGCAGTTCTTC; CDR3: CASSESASGGNEQFF
size: NA; V: TRBV5-4; J: TRBJ2-6; D: TRBD1; DNA: TGTGCCAGCAGCTTCCAGGGACAGCCGAACGTCCTGACTTTC; CDR3: CASSFQGQPNVLTF
size: NA; V: TRBV27; J: TRBJ2-1; D: TRBD2; DNA: TGTGCCAGCAGTCAGGCTAGCGGGACACCCTACAATGAGCAGTTCTTC; CDR3: CASSQASGTPYNEQFF
size: NA; V: TRBV6-5; J: TRBJ2-3; D: TRBD2; DNA: TGTGCCAGCAGTTACTCTAGCGGGGCTAGCACAGATACGCAGTATTTT; CDR3: CASSYSSGASTDTQYF
size: NA; V: TRBV18; J: TRBJ2-7; D: NA; DNA: TGTGCCAGCTCACCGACAGGATGGGGCGAGCAGTACTTC; CDR3: CASSPTGWGEQYF
size: NA; V: TRBV7-3; J: TRBJ2-3; D: TRBD2; DNA: TGTGCCAGCAGCTTAGAAGCGGGGGTTCGCACAGATACGCAGTATTTT; CDR3: CASSLEAGVRTDTQYF
size: once; V: TRBV6-2/TRBV6-3; J: TRBJ1-1; D: NA; DNA: TGTGCCAGCAGTTACTCGGTCCCGGGAGGTGAAGCTTTCTTT; CDR3: CASSYSVPGGEAFF
size: NA; V: TRBV28; J: TRBJ1-4; D: TRBD1; DNA: TGTGCCAGCACCCCAGCCGGGACAGGGGACGAAAAACTGTTTTTT; CDR3: CASTPAGTGDEKLFF
size: NA; V: TRBV2; J: TRBJ2-2; D: NA; DNA: TGTGCCAGCAGCCCAATGGGGGGGCAGCTGTTTTTT; CDR3: CASSPMGGQLFF
size: NA; V: TRBV7-9; J: TRBJ1-4; D: NA; DNA: TGTGCCAGCAGGGACGCGGGCCGTGGTGAAAAACTGTTTTTT; CDR3: CASRDAGRGEKLFF
size: NA; V: TRBV4-1; J: TRBJ2-7; D: TRBD2; DNA: TGCGCCAGCAGCCAGCTAGCGGGAGTTTCGTACGAGCAGTACTTC; CDR3: CASSQLAGVSYEQYF